The clone carrying this T cell receptor (beta chain) was seen a handful of times. Antigen: not known. This entry comes from a study of type 1 regulatory T cells. CDR3 size: 14 residues. From germline, CDR1 is LNHNV and CDR2 YYDKDF (reference sequence). The germline V and J ends were trimmed by 3 bases and 1 base, with 9 bases remaining between them. TCRdb ran MiXCR on the reads and lists one entry per CDR3 protein. This table has tens of thousands of distinct CDR3 sequences, roughly 60% appearing once. Sequenced sample: cultured non-Tr1 T cells, either the whole culture or a sorted T cell fraction (not recorded which). This chain links TRBV15 with TRBJ1-2; D remains unclear. The TCR comes from a human donor in good health. The CDR3 here is CATSRAPSNYGYTF. CDR3 DNA sequence: TGTGCCACCAGCAGGGCGCCCAGTAACTATGGCTACACCTTC.